This TCR beta chain was documented in a study of tumor and adjacent non-tumor tissue in lung cancer. Concerning this clonotype: Because it lacks the conserved phenylalanine or tryptophan at the end, this CDR3 is likely a read error. The DNA is left out, because the CDR3 cannot be placed on it with certainty; the CDR3 is given as TCRdb lists it.

Per the germline V gene, CDR1 is LGHNA and CDR2 is YNFKEQ. The CDR3 numbers 18 amino acids, ends counted. The template was RNA from unsorted bulk tissue. This non-tumor lung sample came from over 3 cm beyond the tumor edge. TCRbeta libraries were built with three rounds of nested PCR, modified from ARM-PCR. TCRdb processed the multiplex PCR reads anew with MiXCR; each CDR3 protein has one entry. Of tens of thousands of distinct CDR3 sequences listed, more than 65% are singletons. The source material was distant non-tumor lung tissue. The gene calls are TRBV4-2 and TRBJ2-7; the table's TRBD1 call for D was not verified on the DNA. The TCR was taken from a man aged 70-80 years with non-small cell lung cancer. CDR3 region: CASSRERGGQAKSYEQCL.